Listed below are T cell receptor beta chains from one sample, sequenced in a study of OX40 agonist ivuxolimab in advanced cancers. The data were produced by immunoSEQ multiplex PCR, yet TCRdb's version contains in-frame clones alone and is incomplete. The sample has approximately 43,000 clones; approximately 87% are singletons. The source material was CD4+ or CD8+ T cells sorted from blood, sampled in a trial of the OX40 agonist ivuxolimab. Receptor source: an adult with an advanced solid tumor such as melanoma, head and neck, liver or kidney cancer. Each CDR3 is given with its conserved first and last residue. The order of the fields is V gene, clone size, J gene, D gene, CDR3 DNA, CDR3 protein. D genes are given only for firm matches. The size of a clone is reported for some rows only, either as once, few or many, or as a class for expanded clones.

TRBV20-1,once,TRBJ2-3,.,TGCAGTGCTATCATCACAGATACGCAGTATTTT,CSAIITDTQYF
TRBV4-2,.,TRBJ2-4,TRBD2,TGTGCCAGCAGCCAAGATGGCGGGAGTGACATTCAGTACTTC,CASSQDGGSDIQYF
TRBV4-1,.,TRBJ1-2,TRBD1,TGCGCCAGCAGCCAAGAACGTGGGGTAGACAGGGGGCCGACTAACTATGGCTACACCTTC,CASSQERGVDRGPTNYGYTF
TRBV5-1,.,TRBJ2-1,TRBD2,TGCGCCAGCAGCTTGTCCGGACTAGCGGACAATGAGCAGTTCTTC,CASSLSGLADNEQFF
TRBV5-1,.,TRBJ2-1,TRBD2,TGCGCCAGCAGCTTGGGGCGGGAGGACAATGAGCAGTTCTTC,CASSLGREDNEQFF
TRBV6-4,.,TRBJ2-3,.,TGTGCCAGCAGTGACTCGGGGCTAGCAACAGATACGCAGTATTTT,CASSDSGLATDTQYF
TRBV30,.,TRBJ2-3,TRBD2,TGTGCCTGGTTCTCCGGGACTAGCGGTTTGGATACGCAGTATTTT,CAWFSGTSGLDTQYF
TRBV2,.,TRBJ2-1,TRBD2,TGTGCCAGCAGCCCGACTAGCGGGGGTTTGAATGAGCAGTTCTTC,CASSPTSGGLNEQFF
TRBV7-2,once,TRBJ2-5,TRBD2,TGTGCCAGCAGCTGGGGACTAGGCCGGGTAGAGACCCAGTACTTC,CASSWGLGRVETQYF
TRBV7-3,.,TRBJ2-2,.,TGTGCCAGCAGCTTAAACTATGGGACCGGGGAGCTGTTTTTT,CASSLNYGTGELFF
TRBV29-1,.,TRBJ2-3,.,TGCAGCGTTGCTCCCGGCACGGCAGATACGCAGTATTTT,CSVAPGTADTQYF
TRBV29-1,.,TRBJ2-2,.,TGCAGCGTTGGAGCCGGACACCCCGGGGAGCTGTTTTTT,CSVGAGHPGELFF
TRBV19,few,TRBJ2-2,TRBD2,TGTGCCAGTAGTATCGGGGGGGACACCGGGGAGCTGTTTTTT,CASSIGGDTGELFF
TRBV7-9,.,TRBJ2-1,.,TGTGCCAGCAGCTTAGATGGGGGGGCACACTCCTACAATGAGCAGTTCTTC,CASSLDGGAHSYNEQFF
TRBV5-1,.,TRBJ2-2,.,TGCGCCAGCAGCCAGGACGAACCCGGGGAGCTGTTTTTT,CASSQDEPGELFF
TRBV28,.,TRBJ2-3,.,TGTGCCAGCAGTGTGGAGGATACGCAGTATTTT,CASSVEDTQYF
TRBV15,.,TRBJ2-7,.,TGTGCCACCAGCAGGGGACCCGGCGCCTACGAGCAGTACTTC,CATSRGPGAYEQYF
TRBV5-4,.,TRBJ2-2,TRBD2,TGTGCCAGCAGCTTGGGACTAGCGGGAGAAAGGGGGGAGCTGTTTTTT,CASSLGLAGERGELFF
TRBV11-2,.,TRBJ2-7,TRBD2,TGTGCCAGCAGCTTAGGCGGAACTAGCGGTTACTACGAGCAGTACTTC,CASSLGGTSGYYEQYF
TRBV15,.,TRBJ2-2,TRBD1,TGTGCCACCAGCAGAGAGAGGACAGGGGGTGGCGGGCCCTCCAGCACCGGGGAGCTGTTTTTT,CATSRERTGGGGPSSTGELFF
TRBV15,.,TRBJ1-1,.,TGTGCCACCAGCAGAGATATGGGTGCAGACACTGAAGCTTTCTTT,CATSRDMGADTEAFF
TRBV10-1,.,TRBJ2-1,.,TGCGCCAGCGGGACTGATTACAATGAGCAGTTCTTC,CASGTDYNEQFF
TRBV6-6,.,TRBJ1-1,.,TGTGCCAGCAGTTACGGGGCAGGCACTGAAGCTTTCTTT,CASSYGAGTEAFF
TRBV19,few,TRBJ1-2,TRBD1,TGTGCCAGTAGTCCCCGGGGCAGGGGGTCAGGAAGCTATGGCTACACCTTC,CASSPRGRGSGSYGYTF
TRBV27,.,TRBJ2-3,.,TGTGCCAGCAGTTTCCACGCGCGGGGAGAGGGCCCAGATACGCAGTATTTT,CASSFHARGEGPDTQYF
TRBV19,.,TRBJ2-1,.,TGTGCCAGTAGTATCTTCTTGCGTGGGGGGAATGAGCAGTTCTTC,CASSIFLRGGNEQFF
TRBV6-1,.,TRBJ2-2,.,TGTGCCAGCAGTGAAGCGGGGTACGGGGAGCTGTTTTTT,CASSEAGYGELFF
TRBV5-1,medium-sized,TRBJ1-2,.,TGCGCCAGCAGCGACCCTGGGGCCACTAACTATGGCTACACCTTC,CASSDPGATNYGYTF
TRBV27,.,TRBJ1-4,.,TGTGCCAGCACTTTGTCAGGGGCCCTCGTGGAAAAACTGTTTTTT,CASTLSGALVEKLFF
TRBV7-9,.,TRBJ2-5,.,TGTGCCAGCAGCTTAAGAGCGGGCCAAGAGACCCAGTACTTC,CASSLRAGQETQYF
TRBV7-5,.,TRBJ2-3,.,TGTGTCAGAAGCCTGGACGGGGCACAGAATACGCAGTATTTT,CVRSLDGAQNTQYF
TRBV6-1,.,TRBJ1-1,.,TGTGCCAGCAGTGCCGGCAGGGTGGGTACTGAAGCTTTCTTT,CASSAGRVGTEAFF
TRBV9,.,TRBJ2-2,TRBD1,TGTGCCAGCAGCGTAGACAGGGGCACCGGGGAGCTGTTTTTT,CASSVDRGTGELFF